This TCR beta chain derives from a study of breast tumors, draining lymph nodes, adjacent tissues. Study-wide findings and caveats: Data only fit, rather than demonstrated, lymph node origin of most tumor T cells. Luminal-like breast cancer showed significantly greater tumor-nontumor repertoire similarity than basal-like breast cancer did. Findings are consistent with lymph node origin and intratumoral expansion of most tumor T cells.

TCRdb reprocessed the multiplex PCR reads via MiXCR and lists one record per CDR3 protein. The repertoire consists of over 200,000 distinct CDR3 sequences, with about 34% occurring once and the leading ten covering 1.3% to 1.5%. Regarding this clonotype: What it binds is not known.

Axillary draining lymph nodes of breast cancer patients supplied the node samples. From germline, CDR1 is SSHAT and CDR2 FNYEAQ (reference sequence). Trimming removed 7 bases from V and 3 bases from J; junction bases left unmatched: 12. This CDR3 is 16 amino acids long. V gene TRBV7-7 combines with J gene TRBJ2-3; 8 nucleotides agree with TRBD2. This TCR came from a female donor with breast cancer. Some clones in this sample may be carry-over from other donors' samples. Sequenced input: axillary lymph node tissue. The CDR3 here is CASIERGFRRTDTQYF. The CDR3 DNA follows: TGTGCCAGCATCGAGCGGGGGTTTAGACGAACAGATACGCAGTATTTT.